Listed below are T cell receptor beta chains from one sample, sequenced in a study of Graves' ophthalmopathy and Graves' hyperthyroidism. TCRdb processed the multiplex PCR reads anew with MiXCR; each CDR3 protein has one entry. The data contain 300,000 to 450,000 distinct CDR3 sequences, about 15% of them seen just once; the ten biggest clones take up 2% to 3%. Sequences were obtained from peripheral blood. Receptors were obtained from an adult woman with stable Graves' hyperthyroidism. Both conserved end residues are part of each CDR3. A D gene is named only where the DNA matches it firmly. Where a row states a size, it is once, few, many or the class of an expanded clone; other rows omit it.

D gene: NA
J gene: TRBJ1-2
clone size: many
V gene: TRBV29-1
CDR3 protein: CSVVQLAEGYTF
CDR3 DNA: TGCAGCGTTGTACAACTAGCGGAGGGCTACACCTTC

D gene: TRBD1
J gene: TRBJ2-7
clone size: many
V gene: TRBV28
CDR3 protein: CASSSYGTADYEQYF
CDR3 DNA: TGTGCCAGCAGTTCCTACGGGACAGCCGACTACGAGCAGTACTTC

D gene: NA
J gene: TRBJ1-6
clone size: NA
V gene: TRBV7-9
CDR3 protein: CASSLLAELHF
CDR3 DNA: TGTGCCAGCAGCTTACTCGCTGAGCTCCACTTT

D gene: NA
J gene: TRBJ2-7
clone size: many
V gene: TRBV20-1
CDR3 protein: CSARDSMPYEQYF
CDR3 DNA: TGCAGTGCCCGGGACTCCATGCCCTACGAGCAGTACTTC

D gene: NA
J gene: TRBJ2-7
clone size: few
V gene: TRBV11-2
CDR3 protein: CASNYGGDRPTYEQYF
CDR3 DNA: TGTGCCAGCAACTACGGGGGGGACAGACCAACCTACGAGCAGTACTTC

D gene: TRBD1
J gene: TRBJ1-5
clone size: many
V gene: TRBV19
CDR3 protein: CASSNRDRGQPQHF
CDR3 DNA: TGTGCCAGTAGTAACCGGGACAGGGGTCAGCCCCAGCATTTT

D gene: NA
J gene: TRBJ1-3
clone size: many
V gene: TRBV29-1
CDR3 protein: CSVAGKGNTIYF
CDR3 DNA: TGCAGCGTTGCAGGGAAAGGAAACACCATATATTTT

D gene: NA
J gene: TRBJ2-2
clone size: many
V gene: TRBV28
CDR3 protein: CASSLRSGELFF
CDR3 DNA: TGTGCCAGCAGTTTACGGTCCGGGGAGCTGTTTTTT

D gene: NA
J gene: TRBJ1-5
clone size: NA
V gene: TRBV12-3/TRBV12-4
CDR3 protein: CASSFVQKDQPQHF
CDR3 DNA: TGTGCCAGCAGTTTTGTCCAGAAGGATCAGCCCCAGCATTTT

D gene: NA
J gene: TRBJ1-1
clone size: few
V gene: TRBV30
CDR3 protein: CAWGPANTEAFF
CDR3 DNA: TGTGCCTGGGGGCCGGCAAACACTGAAGCTTTCTTT

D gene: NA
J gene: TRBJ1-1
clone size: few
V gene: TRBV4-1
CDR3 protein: CASSLETVGLGTEAFF
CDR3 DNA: TGCGCCAGCAGCCTTGAGACGGTAGGGTTGGGCACTGAAGCTTTCTTT

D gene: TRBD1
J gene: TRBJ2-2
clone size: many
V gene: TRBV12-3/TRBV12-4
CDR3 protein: CASSSGQGVDTGELFF
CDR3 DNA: TGTGCCAGCAGTTCCGGACAGGGCGTGGACACCGGGGAGCTGTTTTTT

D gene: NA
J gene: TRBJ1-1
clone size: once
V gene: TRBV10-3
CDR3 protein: CAISVGGNTEAFF
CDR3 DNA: TGTGCCATCAGTGTCGGGGGGAACACTGAAGCTTTCTTT

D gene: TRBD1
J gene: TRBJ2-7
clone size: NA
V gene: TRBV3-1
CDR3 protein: CASSQAGQGTYEQYF
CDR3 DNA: TGTGCCAGCAGCCAGGCTGGACAGGGGACCTACGAGCAGTACTTC

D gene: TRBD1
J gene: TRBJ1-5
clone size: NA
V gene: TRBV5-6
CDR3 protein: CASSLAQGARQPQHF
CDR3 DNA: TGTGCCAGCAGCTTGGCGCAGGGGGCACGTCAGCCCCAGCATTTT

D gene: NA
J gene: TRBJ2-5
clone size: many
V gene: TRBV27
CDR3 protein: CASRPGQGRGGGVAQYF
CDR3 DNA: TGTGCCAGCAGACCTGGACAGGGCAGGGGAGGGGGAGTGGCCCAGTACTTC

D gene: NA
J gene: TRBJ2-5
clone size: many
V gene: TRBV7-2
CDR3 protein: CASSLGATQETQYF
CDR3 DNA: TGTGCCAGCAGCTTAGGTGCTACTCAAGAGACCCAGTACTTC

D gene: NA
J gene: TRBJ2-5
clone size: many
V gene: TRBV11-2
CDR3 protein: CASSLGGHRQETQYF
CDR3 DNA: TGTGCCAGCAGCTTAGGTGGACACAGACAAGAGACCCAGTACTTC

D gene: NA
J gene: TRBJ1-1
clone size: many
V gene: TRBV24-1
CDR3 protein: CATSAGEGGLTEAFF
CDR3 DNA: TGTGCCACCAGTGCCGGCGAGGGGGGCCTTACTGAAGCTTTCTTT